This T cell receptor beta chain was documented in a study of T cell clones after liver transplantation. At the level of the study: Liver transplant recipients had immunosuppression withdrawal attempted within 2 years. Post-transplant blood was tracked for graft-donor-reactive T cell clones identified in a pre-transplant mixed lymphocyte reaction. Subjects received no induction therapy and standard immunosuppression until randomization at 12-24 months post-transplant.

The assay was immunoSEQ multiplex PCR, and TCRdb's table has in-frame clones only and misses some. The sample includes some 110,000 clones, 90% of them seen just once. CDR1 is SNHLY and CDR2 is FYNNEI in the germline V gene. CDR3 length equals 15 residues. Trimming pared 9 bases from V and 0 bases from J, leaving 16 bases between. The specimen was CD4+ T cells from blood, collected 12 months after liver transplant. The rearrangement links TRBV2 to TRBJ2-3; D uncertain. The TCR sequence derives from a human patient who received a liver transplant. The T cells may come from the graft donor. The CDR3 bases are TGTGCCAGTCCAGGAGCAAGGGTGAGCACAGATACGCAGTATTTT. Protein: CASPGARVSTDTQYF.